The rows below give T cell receptor beta chains drawn from one sample of a study of read filtering for tumor transcriptome and immune sequencing. TCRdb re-derived calls from the reads in MiXCR, one entry per CDR3 protein. The top ten clones hold over 10% of a sample with tens of thousands of distinct CDR3 sequences, 20% to 25% of them seen once. Sequencing input: a population of CD138-negative cells sorted from bone marrow. The source is a donor over 35 with multiple myeloma. The CDR3 runs from the conserved cysteine through the conserved F or W. The D gene is left open where the match is weak. Rows may omit the clone size; those that give it use once, few, many or a size class.

abundance	len	d_gene	v_gene	j_gene	CDR3aa	CDR3nt
-	15	-	TRBV5-4	TRBJ2-3	CASSSPDSLTDTQYF	TGTGCCAGCAGCAGCCCGGACAGCCTCACAGATACGCAGTATTTT
few	15	TRBD1	TRBV10-3	TRBJ2-2	CAISEGTGNTWELFF	TGTGCCATCAGTGAGGGGACAGGGAACACCTGGGAGCTGTTTTTT
many	17	TRBD1	TRBV12-3/TRBV12-4	TRBJ1-5	CASSLYRGRAGNQPQHF	TGTGCCAGCAGTCTCTACAGGGGGCGCGCAGGGAATCAGCCCCAGCATTTT
many	13	-	TRBV28	TRBJ2-5	CVTRGRGWETQYF	TGTGTCACACGGGGCAGGGGATGGGAGACCCAGTACTTC
many	14	-	TRBV20-1	TRBJ1-5	CSAFDSYSNQPQHF	TGCAGTGCTTTCGACAGTTATAGCAATCAGCCCCAGCATTTT
few	12	TRBD2	TRBV20-1	TRBJ2-7	CSARSGSYEQYF	TGCAGTGCTAGAAGCGGGAGCTACGAGCAGTACTTC
many	15	-	TRBV24-1	TRBJ2-2	CATSTGLWNTGELFF	TGTGCCACCAGCACAGGGCTTTGGAACACCGGGGAGCTGTTTTTT
-	15	-	TRBV19	TRBJ2-5	CASSIGARRQETQYF	TGTGCCAGTAGTATTGGAGCTAGGCGCCAAGAGACCCAGTACTTC
-	13	-	TRBV12-3/TRBV12-4	TRBJ1-3	CASSFPGGNTIYF	TGTGCCAGCAGTTTTCCGGGCGGAAACACCATATATTTT
many	12	-	TRBV29-1	TRBJ2-5	CSVDAASETQYF	TGCAGCGTTGACGCGGCAAGTGAGACCCAGTACTTC
few	16	-	TRBV15	TRBJ1-5	CATSARVGRLNQPQHF	TGTGCCACCAGCGCCAGGGTCGGGAGACTTAATCAGCCCCAGCATTTT
-	14	-	TRBV5-1	TRBJ2-7	CASSLVGAEYEQYF	TGCGCCAGCAGCTTGGTGGGGGCTGAGTACGAGCAGTACTTC
many	13	-	TRBV7-9	TRBJ1-2	CASSFSLNYGYTF	TGTGCCAGCAGCTTTAGCTTAAACTATGGCTACACCTTC
few	16	-	TRBV7-2	TRBJ2-2	CGSSIFGGANTGELFF	TGTGGCAGTTCAATTTTTGGGGGGGCCAACACCGGGGAGCTGTTTTTT
many	13	-	TRBV20-1	TRBJ2-3	CSARDPLSNTQYF	TGCAGTGCTAGAGATCCCCTAAGCAATACGCAGTATTTT
few	15	-	TRBV4-1	TRBJ2-1	CASSQLGGPWNEQFF	TGCGCCAGCAGCCAATTAGGGGGGCCGTGGAATGAGCAGTTCTTC
large	17	TRBD1	TRBV7-9	TRBJ2-5	CASSLTLGTGRGETQYF	TGTGCCAGCAGCTTAACCCTTGGGACAGGGAGGGGAGAGACCCAGTACTTC
few	13	-	TRBV30	TRBJ1-3	CAWSAGTGNTIYF	TGTGCCTGGAGTGCAGGGACTGGAAACACCATATATTTT
-	16	-	TRBV7-9	TRBJ1-1	CASSFAYGAGKTEAFF	TGTGCCAGCAGCTTCGCTTACGGGGCAGGGAAAACTGAAGCTTTCTTT
many	16	-	TRBV5-5	TRBJ1-1	CASSLPGTPGYTEAFF	TGTGCCAGCAGCTTGCCCGGGACGCCGGGATACACTGAAGCTTTCTTT
few	16	TRBD2	TRBV5-4	TRBJ2-5	CASSPLLAGGQETQYF	TGTGCCAGCAGCCCCCTACTAGCGGGGGGCCAAGAGACCCAGTACTTC
few	15	TRBD1	TRBV5-1	TRBJ2-7	CASSYTGTGGYEQYF	TGCGCCAGCAGCTACACCGGGACAGGGGGGTACGAGCAGTACTTC
few	15	-	TRBV11-2	TRBJ1-1	CASSPQRRIITEAFF	TGTGCCAGCAGCCCCCAGAGACGGATCATCACTGAAGCTTTCTTT
many	14	-	TRBV20-1	TRBJ1-1	CSARERIMNTEAFF	TGCAGTGCTAGAGAACGGATTATGAACACTGAAGCTTTCTTT
many	15	TRBD1	TRBV5-1	TRBJ2-2	CASSPPRGMTGELFF	TGCGCCAGCAGCCCCCCCAGGGGGATGACCGGGGAGCTGTTTTTT